Described below is a single T cell receptor beta chain sequence and its context. These data originate in a study of cytomegalovirus exposure and HLA in healthy donors. Healthy donors of bone marrow made up the group. Both 60 Vbeta primers and 13 Jbeta primers went into the PCR. Produced via immunoSEQ multiplex PCR; TCRdb's table is partial and in-frame only. The table lists about 250,000 clones, about 88% of them singletons. The germline V gene encodes CDR1 MGHRA and CDR2 YSYEKL. This CDR3 contains 15 residues. V lost 1 base and J lost 8, with 17 bases in between. The sample consisted of PBMCs. This chain uses TRBV4-1 with TRBJ1-2; tentative D call: TRBD1 (5 bases). The receptor was isolated from a girl aged 2 to 10 in good health and CMV-seronegative. Here the CDR3 DNA reads TGCGCCAGCAGCCAAGTCGACAGACTAAGCGGGGGCTACACCTTC. Amino acid sequence: CASSQVDRLSGGYTF.